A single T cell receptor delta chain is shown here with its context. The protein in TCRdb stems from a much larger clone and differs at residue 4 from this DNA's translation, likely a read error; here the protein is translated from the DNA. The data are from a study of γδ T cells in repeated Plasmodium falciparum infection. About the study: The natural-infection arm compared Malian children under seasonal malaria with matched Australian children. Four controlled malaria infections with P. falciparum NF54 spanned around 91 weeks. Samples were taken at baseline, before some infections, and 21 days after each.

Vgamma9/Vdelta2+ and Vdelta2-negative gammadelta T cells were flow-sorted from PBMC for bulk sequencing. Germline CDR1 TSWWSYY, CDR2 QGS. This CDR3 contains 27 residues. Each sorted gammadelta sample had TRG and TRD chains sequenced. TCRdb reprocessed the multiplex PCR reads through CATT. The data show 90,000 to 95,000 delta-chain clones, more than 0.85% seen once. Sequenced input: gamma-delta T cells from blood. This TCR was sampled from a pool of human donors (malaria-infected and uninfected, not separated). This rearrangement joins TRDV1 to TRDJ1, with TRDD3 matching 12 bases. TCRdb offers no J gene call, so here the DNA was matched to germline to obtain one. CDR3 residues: CALEELVRGVYTKRTGGYLRHTDKLIF. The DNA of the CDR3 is TGTGCTCTTGAGGAACTTGTAAGAGGGGTGTATACGAAACGTACTGGGGGATACTTAAGGCACACCGATAAACTCATCTTT.